Below are 29 T cell receptor beta chains sequenced from a single sample in a study of blood T cells in healthy people across ages. It was with a sample-barcoded 5' primer and a J-beta primer mix that a second PCR of about 7 to 12 cycles was run. TCRdb re-derived calls from the 5' RACE reads in MiXCR, one entry per CDR3 protein. Among around 940,000 distinct CDR3 sequences listed, 51% were seen once. The sample consisted of blood. These TCRs come from a woman aged 55 to 70 in good health.

This chain links TRBV20-1 with TRBJ2-1, with D hard to call. The CDR3 spans 12 residues. CDR1 and CDR2 from the germline V gene are DFQATT and SNEGSKA (reference sequence). Trimming left V 5 bases short and J 6 bases short, with 11 bases between. The CDR3: CSASRTGNEQFF. The CDR3 region has the DNA TGCAGTGCTTCTCGGACGGGCAATGAGCAGTTCTTC.

Only a few counts were recorded for this clonotype. V and J are TRBV29-1 and TRBJ2-2; 8 positions match TRBD1. CDR3 size: 16 residues. Germline V gene data show CDR1 as SQVTM and CDR2 as ANQGSEA. The V gene end was trimmed by 4 bases and the J gene end by 5 bases; junction bases not matched to a gene: 12. CDR3 amino acids: CSVGQGAVFGTGELFF. The CDR3 region has the DNA TGCAGCGTTGGGCAGGGGGCGGTCTTTGGAACCGGGGAGCTGTTTTTT.

This chain's CDR3 is CASKSGRRHEQFF. The CDR3 DNA sequence: TGTGCCAGCAAAAGCGGCCGTCGTCATGAGCAGTTCTTC. The V gene is TRBV28, the J gene TRBJ2-1; D possibly corresponds to TRBD2 (5 bases). V was cut by 7 bases and J by 8 bases, with 15 bases left in between. This CDR3 spans 13 amino acids. Germline loops: CDR1 MDHEN, CDR2 SYDVKM.

This clonotype was seen only once. The gene calls are TRBV9 and TRBJ2-1; 12 positions match TRBD2. Germline-derived CDR1 and CDR2 are SGDLS and YYNGEE. The V and J ends lost 3 bases and 8 bases, in that order; junction bases with no gene match: 6. The CDR3 extends over 15 amino acids. CDR3 sequence (DNA): TGTGCCAGCAGCGCCCGACTAGCGGGAGTACATGAGCAGTTCTTC. It codes for CASSARLAGVHEQFF.

The gene calls are TRBV24-1 and TRBJ2-5; D could derive from TRBD1 or TRBD2 (6 bases each). From germline, CDR1 is KGHDR and CDR2 SFDVKD. This CDR3 contains 16 residues. The V gene lost 5 bases and the J gene lost 1 base, with 16 bases spanning the gap. In nucleotides, the CDR3 is TGTGCCACCAGTGCCGGGGGCAGGGGATTCCAAGAGACCCAGTACTTC. Its translation is CATSAGGRGFQETQYF.

V usage is TRBV6-5 and J usage is TRBJ2-7, with a weak D call TRBD2 (6 bases). Germline V CDR1 and CDR2: MNHEY, SVGAGI. This CDR3 spans 14 amino acids. V lost 5 bases and J lost 2, with 13 bases in between. The CDR3 protein is CASSLTSSPYEQYF. The CDR3 region has the DNA TGTGCCAGCAGTCTTACTAGCAGCCCCTACGAGCAGTACTTC.

The V gene is TRBV28, the J gene TRBJ2-3, with TRBD2 identical over 8 bases. Per germline, CDR1 MDHEN and CDR2 SYDVKM. This CDR3 has 13 amino acids. V shed 10 bases and J 3 bases; nucleotides not matched to a gene: 6. The CDR3 sequence: CAISGGGTDTQYF. For the CDR3, the DNA is TGTGCCATTTCCGGGGGGGGAACAGATACGCAGTATTTT.

CDR3 protein: CATSVASADLYEQYF. CDR3 sequence (DNA): TGTGCCACCAGTGTGGCTAGCGCGGACCTGTACGAGCAGTACTTC. V usage is TRBV24-1 and J usage is TRBJ2-7; possibly TRBD2 for D (6 bases). The CDR3 length is 15 residues. Trimming pared 5 bases from V and 4 bases from J, leaving 17 bases between. The germline gives CDR1 KGHDR, CDR2 SFDVKD.

This clonotype was detected ten times or more. An end of the junction differs from the germline gene, which may be a read error. The V call is TRBV29-1, the J call TRBJ2-7, with D unresolved. Germline V lookup: CDR1 SQVTM, CDR2 ANQGSEA. This CDR3 is 12 amino acids long. The CDR3 coding sequence is TGCAGCATTGAAGTCGGTAGCTACGAGCAGTACTTC. This gives the protein CSIEVGSYEQYF.

This clonotype was counted only a few times. The chain is built from TRBV15 and TRBJ2-4; D unclear. Germline CDR1 is LNHNV and CDR2 is YYDKDF (reference sequence). The CDR3 length is 17 residues. V was cut by 1 base and J by 0 bases, with 13 bases left in between. The CDR3 region has the DNA TGTGCCACCAGCAGAGCCCTTGAGCTATTAGCCAAAAACATTCAGTACTTC. Its translation is CATSRALELLAKNIQYF.

This clonotype was seen many times. J is TRBJ2-7 and V is TRBV6-6; D ambiguous. The germline CDR1 and CDR2 sequences are MNHNY and SVGAGI (reference sequence). The CDR3 has 14 amino acids. Trimming took off 0 bases at V and 0 bases at J, with 6 bases between the two ends. CDR3 nucleotides: TGTGCCAGCAGTTACTCGAAGTCCTCCTACGAGCAGTACTTC. Amino acids: CASSYSKSSYEQYF.

In its sample, this clonotype was seen a few times. The chain employs TRBV5-5 and TRBJ2-1; 9 bases map to TRBD2. The CDR3 runs to 17 residues. Per germline, CDR1 SGHKS and CDR2 YYEKEE (reference sequence). V shed 4 bases, J shed 13 bases, and the junction held 21 bases outside the gene matches. CDR3 DNA sequence: TGTGCCAGCAGCGTGGGCCCGGCTAGCGGGAATGTTAACGTACAGTTCTTC. Protein sequence: CASSVGPASGNVNVQFF. Full variable domain (outside the CDR3, taken from reference TRBV5-5 and TRBJ2-1): DAGVTQSPTHLIKTRGQQVTLRCSPISGHKSVSWYQQVLGQGPQFIFQYYEKEERGRGNFPDRFSARQFPNYSSELNVNALLLGDSALYLCASSVGPASGNVNVQFFGPGTRLTVL.

This clonotype was detected only once. The genes are TRBV7-9 and TRBJ1-2, with 7 bases aligning to TRBD1. Germline lookup yields CDR1 SEHNR and CDR2 FQNEAQ (reference sequence). The junction had 4 bases not matched to a gene; V was cut back by 5 bases and J by 4 bases. The CDR3 consists of 13 residues. The CDR3 DNA follows: TGTGCCAGCAGCGAACAGGGGCCCTATGGCTACACCTTC. Translated: CASSEQGPYGYTF.

This clonotype came up a few times. V gene TRBV4-2 combines with J gene TRBJ2-3; D may be TRBD2 (6 bases). The CDR3 contains 15 residues. Deletions cut 3 bases from V and 1 base from J, with 11 bases between. In germline, CDR1 is LGHNA, CDR2 YNFKEQ. CDR3 residues: CASSQSGEGTDTQYF. In DNA, the CDR3 is TGTGCCAGCAGCCAGTCGGGAGAGGGCACAGATACGCAGTATTTT.

The chain employs TRBV20-1 and TRBJ2-7, with D uncertain. V was pared by 0 bases and J by 3 bases, with 15 bases between. CDR1 and CDR2 from the germline V gene are DFQATT and SNEGSKA (reference sequence). The CDR3 runs 15 residues. Here the CDR3 reads CSARDQAGLNYEQYF. CDR3 DNA: TGCAGTGCTAGAGATCAGGCAGGCCTGAACTACGAGCAGTACTTC.

This clonotype was seen more than once but under ten times. For the CDR3, the DNA is TGTGCCAGCAGTAATTTGGGCAGAACTAACTATGGCTACACCTTC. It encodes CASSNLGRTNYGYTF. The chain uses TRBV2 and TRBJ1-2; D remains ambiguous. Germline V CDR1 and CDR2: SNHLY, FYNNEI. The CDR3 spans 15 residues. V was shortened by 5 bases and J by 0 bases, with 13 bases between the two germline ends.

The chain couples TRBV7-9 to TRBJ2-6; D is unclear. Germline V lookup: CDR1 SEHNR, CDR2 FQNEAQ (reference sequence). The CDR3 spans 15 residues. V lost 5 bases, J lost 0 bases, and 8 bases lay in between. In DNA form, the CDR3 reads TGTGCCAGCAGCAGACACAGCTCTGGGGCCAACGTCCTGACTTTC. Translation: CASSRHSSGANVLTF. Supplemented by reference TRBV7-9 and TRBJ2-6, the full variable domain reads DTGVSQNPRHKITKRGQNVTFRCDPISEHNRLYWYRQTLGQGPEFLTYFQNEAQLEKSRLLSDRFSAERPKGSFSTLEIQRTEQGDSAMYLCASSRHSSGANVLTFGAGSRLTVL.

This clonotype was counted between two and nine times. Here the CDR3 reads CASRTGVGKNIQYF. DNA for the CDR3: TGTGCCAGCCGGACAGGGGTGGGCAAAAACATTCAGTACTTC. The rearrangement links TRBV6-5 to TRBJ2-4; 9 nucleotides match TRBD1. Germline V CDR1 and CDR2: MNHEY, SVGAGI. Trimming at V came to 8 bases and at J to 3 bases, leaving 5 bases not matched to a gene. This CDR3 contains 14 residues.

This clonotype was picked up a small number of times. The chain links TRBV29-1 to TRBJ2-7; 16 nucleotides line up with TRBD2. The CDR3 is 17 residues long. CDR1 and CDR2 from the germline V gene are SQVTM and ANQGSEA. Losses at the gene ends were 6 bases for V and 5 bases for J; bases not matched to a gene: 13. Here the CDR3 DNA reads TGCAGCGTGTCGGGGGGACTAGCGGGAGGGCCTACACACGAGCAGTACTTC. Translated: CSVSGGLAGGPTHEQYF.

J is TRBJ2-3 and V is TRBV27, with TRBD1 matching over 7 bases. In germline, CDR1 is MNHEY, CDR2 SMNVEV (reference sequence). The J segment lost 5 bases and the V segment lost 6 bases, leaving 8 bases of the junction unmatched. The CDR3 covers 14 residues. DNA for the CDR3: TGTGCCAGCAGCTACCAGGGGGAGTTAGATACGCAGTATTTT. Translation gives CASSYQGELDTQYF.

V gene TRBV29-1 combines with J gene TRBJ2-5; D is possibly TRBD1 or TRBD2 (6 bases each). The CDR3 covers 14 residues. From germline, CDR1 is SQVTM and CDR2 ANQGSEA. Trimming took off 0 bases at V and 5 bases at J, with 13 bases between the two ends. The CDR3 sequence: CSVEEGGGRETQYF. CDR3 DNA sequence: TGCAGCGTTGAAGAAGGAGGGGGGCGGGAGACCCAGTACTTC. Looking up the rest from reference TRBV29-1 and TRBJ2-5 gives the full variable domain: SAVISQKPSRDICQRGTSLTIQCQVDSQVTMMFWYRQQPGQSLTLIATANQGSEATYESGFVIDKFPISRPNLTFSTLTVSNMSPEDSSIYLCSVEEGGGRETQYFGPGTRLLVL.

The chain links TRBV15 to TRBJ2-3; D is possibly TRBD1 (6 bases). Germline V CDR1 and CDR2: LNHNV, YYDKDF (reference sequence). V was cut by 0 bases and J by 0 bases, with 13 bases left in between. The CDR3 has 17 residues. The chain's CDR3 is CATSREVGQTSTDTQYF. CDR3 DNA sequence: TGTGCCACCAGCAGAGAAGTCGGACAGACTAGCACAGATACGCAGTATTTT.

The chain combines TRBV6-5 with TRBJ2-5, with TRBD2 as a possible D gene (6 bases). The CDR3 is 13 amino acids. Trimming left V 6 bases short and J 5 bases short, with 13 bases between. Germline CDR1 and CDR2: MNHEY and SVGAGI. The CDR3 sequence: CASRPPGRETQYF. The CDR3 DNA reads as TGTGCCAGCAGGCCACCGGGGAGGGAGACCCAGTACTTC.

This clonotype was detected a few times. The chain is built from TRBV3-1 and TRBJ2-7; D is undetermined. CDR3 length equals 14 residues. Germline assignment: CDR1 LGHDT and CDR2 YNNKEL (reference sequence). Trimming removed 2 bases at V and 1 base at J, with 9 bases between. CDR3 residues: CASSQRLNSYEQYF. In DNA, the CDR3 is TGTGCCAGCAGCCAACGCCTGAATTCCTACGAGCAGTACTTC.

This clonotype was found a few times. This chain uses TRBV11-2 with TRBJ2-1, with D tentatively TRBD1 (7 bases). Trimming cost V 4 bases and J 10 bases, with 20 bases left between them. The CDR3 totals 15 residues. CDR1 is SGHAT, CDR2 FQNNGV, per germline. The CDR3 DNA reads TGTGCCAGCAGCTCGACCGACAGGGAAGGAGGGGAGCAGTTCTTC. Its translation is CASSSTDREGGEQFF.

The gene calls are TRBV28 and TRBJ1-1; D perhaps matches TRBD1 (6 bases). Trimming took 7 bases from V and 1 from J, leaving 10 bases between them. CDR1 is MDHEN and CDR2 is SYDVKM in the germline V gene. The CDR3 consists of 13 residues. CDR3 sequence (DNA): TGTGCCAGCACTAAGGGGGGGAACACTGAAGCTTTCTTT. This translates into CASTKGGNTEAFF.

This clonotype was seen a few times. The chain combines TRBV7-9 with TRBJ1-6; D possibly corresponds to TRBD1 (5 bases). The germline gives CDR1 SEHNR, CDR2 FQNEAQ (reference sequence). The V end lost 5 bases, the J end lost 4 bases, and 15 bases lay between the germline ends. This CDR3 has 16 amino acids. In DNA form, the CDR3 reads TGTGCCAGCAGCAGAGGGGAAGGATTTTATAATTCACCCCTCCACTTT. Translating gives CASSRGEGFYNSPLHF. The variable domain in full, with the rest retrieved from reference TRBV7-9 and TRBJ1-6, is DTGVSQNPRHKITKRGQNVTFRCDPISEHNRLYWYRQTLGQGPEFLTYFQNEAQLEKSRLLSDRFSAERPKGSFSTLEIQRTEQGDSAMYLCASSRGEGFYNSPLHFGNGTRLTVT.

The chain is built from TRBV5-6 and TRBJ1-6; weak D call: TRBD1 (6 bases). With 4 bases removed from V and 4 bases from J, the gap between germline ends came to 12 bases. Germline CDR1 reads SGHDT; CDR2 reads YYEEEE. The CDR3 consists of 15 residues. CDR3 bases: TGTGCCAGCAGCCGAGGACAGATTTATAATTCACCCCTCCACTTT. Translated, it gives CASSRGQIYNSPLHF.

The chain employs TRBV9 and TRBJ2-7, with 9 positions matching TRBD1. J gave up 2 bases and V 2 bases, and 5 bases lay outside the gene matches. Looked up from germline, CDR1 is SGDLS and CDR2 is YYNGEE. The CDR3 length is 15 residues. The CDR3 region is CASSVTQGAPYEQYF. The DNA for the CDR3 is TGTGCCAGCAGCGTCACACAGGGGGCCCCCTACGAGCAGTACTTC.